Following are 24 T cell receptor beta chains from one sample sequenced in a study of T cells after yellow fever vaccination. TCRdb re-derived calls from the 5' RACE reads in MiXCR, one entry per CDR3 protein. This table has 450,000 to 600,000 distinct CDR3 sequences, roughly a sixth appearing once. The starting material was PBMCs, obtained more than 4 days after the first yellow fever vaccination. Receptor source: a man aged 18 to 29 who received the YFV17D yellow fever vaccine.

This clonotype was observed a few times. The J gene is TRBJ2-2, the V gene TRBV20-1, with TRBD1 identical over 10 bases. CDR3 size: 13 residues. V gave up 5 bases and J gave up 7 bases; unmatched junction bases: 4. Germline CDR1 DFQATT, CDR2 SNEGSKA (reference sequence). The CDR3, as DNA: TGCAGTGCTCGGGACAGGGGTTACGGGGAGCTGTTTTTT. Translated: CSARDRGYGELFF.

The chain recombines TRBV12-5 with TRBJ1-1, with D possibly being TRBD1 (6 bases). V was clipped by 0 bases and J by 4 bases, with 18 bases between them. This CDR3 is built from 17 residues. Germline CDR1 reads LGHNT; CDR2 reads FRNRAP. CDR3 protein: CASGLVLGTPDGTEAFF. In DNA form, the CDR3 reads TGTGCTAGTGGTTTGGTATTGGGGACACCTGACGGCACTGAAGCTTTCTTT.

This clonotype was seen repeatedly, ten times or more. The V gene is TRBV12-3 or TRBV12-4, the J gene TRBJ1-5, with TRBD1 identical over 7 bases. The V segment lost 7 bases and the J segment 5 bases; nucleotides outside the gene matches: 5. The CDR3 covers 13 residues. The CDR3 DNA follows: TGTGCCAGCACTCGGACAGGCGATCAGCCCCAGCATTTT. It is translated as CASTRTGDQPQHF.

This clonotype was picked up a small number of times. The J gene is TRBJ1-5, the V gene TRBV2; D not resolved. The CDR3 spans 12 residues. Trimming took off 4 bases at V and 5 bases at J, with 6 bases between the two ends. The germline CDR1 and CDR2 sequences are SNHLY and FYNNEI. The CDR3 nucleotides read TGTGCCAGCAGTGCGGAGGATCAGCCCCAGCATTTT. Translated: CASSAEDQPQHF.

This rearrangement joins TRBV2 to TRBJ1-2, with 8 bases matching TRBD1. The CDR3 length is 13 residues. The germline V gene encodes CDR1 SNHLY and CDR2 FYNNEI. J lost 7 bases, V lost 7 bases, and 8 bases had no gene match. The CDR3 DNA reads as TGTGCCAGCATCCCAGGGGGCGGCGTTGGCTACACCTTC. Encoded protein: CASIPGGGVGYTF.

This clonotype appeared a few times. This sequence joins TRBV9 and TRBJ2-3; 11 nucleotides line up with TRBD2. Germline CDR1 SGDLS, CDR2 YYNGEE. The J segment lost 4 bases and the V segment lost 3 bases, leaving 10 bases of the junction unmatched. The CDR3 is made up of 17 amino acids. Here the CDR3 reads CASSEGGSSGGSDTQYF. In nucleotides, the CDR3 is TGTGCCAGCAGCGAAGGGGGGTCTAGCGGGGGGTCAGATACGCAGTATTTT.

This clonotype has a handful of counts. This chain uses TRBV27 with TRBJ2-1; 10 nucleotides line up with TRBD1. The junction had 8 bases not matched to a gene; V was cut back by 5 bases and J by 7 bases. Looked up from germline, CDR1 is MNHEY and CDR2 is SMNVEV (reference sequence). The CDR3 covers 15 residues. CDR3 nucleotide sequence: TGTGCCAGCAGTCGTCCCGGGACAGGGGCAAATGAGCAGTTCTTC. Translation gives CASSRPGTGANEQFF.

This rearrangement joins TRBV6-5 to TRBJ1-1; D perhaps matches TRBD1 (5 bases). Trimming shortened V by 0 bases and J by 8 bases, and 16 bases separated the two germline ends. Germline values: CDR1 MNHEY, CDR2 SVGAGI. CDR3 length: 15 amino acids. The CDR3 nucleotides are TGTGCCAGCAGTTACTCGAGAGGGTCAGGGAGGGAAGCTTTCTTT. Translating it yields CASSYSRGSGREAFF.

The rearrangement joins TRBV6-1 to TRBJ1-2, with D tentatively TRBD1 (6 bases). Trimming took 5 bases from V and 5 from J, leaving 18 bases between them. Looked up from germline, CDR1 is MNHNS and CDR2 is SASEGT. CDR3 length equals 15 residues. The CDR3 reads CASSQLRGQMYGYTF. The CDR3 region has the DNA TGTGCCAGCAGTCAACTACGCGGACAGATGTATGGCTACACCTTC.

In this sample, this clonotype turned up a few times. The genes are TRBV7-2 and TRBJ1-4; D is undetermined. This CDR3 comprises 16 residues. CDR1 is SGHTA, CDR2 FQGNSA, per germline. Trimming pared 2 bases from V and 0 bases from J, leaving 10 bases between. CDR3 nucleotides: TGTGCCAGCAGCTTAAGACAACTGGCAACTAATGAAAAACTGTTTTTT. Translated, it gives CASSLRQLATNEKLFF.

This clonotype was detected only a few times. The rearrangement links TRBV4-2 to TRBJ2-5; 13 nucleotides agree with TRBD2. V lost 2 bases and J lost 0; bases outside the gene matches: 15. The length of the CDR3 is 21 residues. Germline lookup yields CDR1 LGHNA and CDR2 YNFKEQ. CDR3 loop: CASSQPPGLAGKAWDQETQYF. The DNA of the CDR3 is TGTGCCAGCAGCCAACCGCCGGGACTAGCGGGGAAGGCGTGGGACCAAGAGACCCAGTACTTC.

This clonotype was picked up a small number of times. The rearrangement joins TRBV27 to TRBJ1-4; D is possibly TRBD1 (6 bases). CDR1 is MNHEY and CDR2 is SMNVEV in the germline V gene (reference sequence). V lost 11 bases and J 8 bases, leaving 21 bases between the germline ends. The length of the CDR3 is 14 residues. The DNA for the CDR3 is TGTGCCTCCCGAACCAGGACAGAAGCAGAAAAACTGTTTTTT. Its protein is CASRTRTEAEKLFF.

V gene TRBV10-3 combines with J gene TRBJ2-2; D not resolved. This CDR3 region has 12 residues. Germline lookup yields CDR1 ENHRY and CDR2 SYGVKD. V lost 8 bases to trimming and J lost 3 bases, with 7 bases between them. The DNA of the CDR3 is TGTGCCATCCGTGGGGACACCGGGGAGCTGTTTTTT. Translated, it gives CAIRGDTGELFF.

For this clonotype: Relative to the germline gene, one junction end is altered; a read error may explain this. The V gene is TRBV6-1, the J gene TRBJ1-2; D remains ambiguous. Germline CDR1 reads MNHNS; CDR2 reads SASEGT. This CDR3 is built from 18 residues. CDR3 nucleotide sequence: TGTGCCTGCAGTGCCCCTGGGCCCCTCCCTGCAGCTAACTATGGCTACACCTTC. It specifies CACSAPGPLPAANYGYTF.

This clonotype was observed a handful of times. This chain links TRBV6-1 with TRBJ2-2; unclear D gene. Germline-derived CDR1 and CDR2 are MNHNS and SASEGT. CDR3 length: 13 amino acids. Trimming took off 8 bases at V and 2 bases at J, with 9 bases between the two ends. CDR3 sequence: CASRTPNTGELFF. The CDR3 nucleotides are TGTGCCAGCCGGACCCCCAACACCGGGGAGCTGTTTTTT.

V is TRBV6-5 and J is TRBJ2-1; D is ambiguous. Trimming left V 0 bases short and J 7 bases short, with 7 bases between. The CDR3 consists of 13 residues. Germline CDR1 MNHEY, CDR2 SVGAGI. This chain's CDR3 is CASSYSRLNEQFF. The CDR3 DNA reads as TGTGCCAGCAGTTACTCGAGGTTAAATGAGCAGTTCTTC.

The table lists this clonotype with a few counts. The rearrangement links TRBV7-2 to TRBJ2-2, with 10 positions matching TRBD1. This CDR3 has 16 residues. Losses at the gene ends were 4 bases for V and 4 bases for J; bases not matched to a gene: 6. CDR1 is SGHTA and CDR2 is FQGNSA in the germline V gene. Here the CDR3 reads CASSWPGQGRTGELFF. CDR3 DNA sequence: TGTGCCAGCAGCTGGCCGGGACAGGGGCGCACCGGGGAGCTGTTTTTT. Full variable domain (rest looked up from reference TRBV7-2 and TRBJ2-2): GAGVSQSPSNKVTEKGKDVELRCDPISGHTALYWYRQSLGQGLEFLIYFQGNSAPDKSGLPSDRFSAERTGGSVSTLTIQRTQQEDSAVYLCASSWPGQGRTGELFFGEGSRLTVL.

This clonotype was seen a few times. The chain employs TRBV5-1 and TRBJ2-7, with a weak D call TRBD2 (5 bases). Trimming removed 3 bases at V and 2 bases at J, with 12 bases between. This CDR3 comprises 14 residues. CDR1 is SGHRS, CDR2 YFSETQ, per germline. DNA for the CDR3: TGCGCCAGCAGCTCGGGTGGACTTACCTACGAGCAGTACTTC. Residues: CASSSGGLTYEQYF.

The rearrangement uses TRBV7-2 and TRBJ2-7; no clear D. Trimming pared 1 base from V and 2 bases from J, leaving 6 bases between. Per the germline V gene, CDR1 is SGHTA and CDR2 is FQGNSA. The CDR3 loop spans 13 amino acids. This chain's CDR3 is CASSLVETYEQYF. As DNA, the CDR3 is TGTGCCAGCAGCTTAGTCGAAACCTACGAGCAGTACTTC. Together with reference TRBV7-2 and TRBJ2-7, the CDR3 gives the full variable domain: GAGVSQSPSNKVTEKGKDVELRCDPISGHTALYWYRQSLGQGLEFLIYFQGNSAPDKSGLPSDRFSAERTGGSVSTLTIQRTQQEDSAVYLCASSLVETYEQYFGPGTRLTVT.

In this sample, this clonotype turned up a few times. In nucleotides, the CDR3 is TGTGCCAGCAGCGAGCTGGGTAACACTGAAGCTTTCTTT. Its translation: CASSELGNTEAFF. This sequence joins TRBV6-1 and TRBJ1-1; D gene unclear. CDR3 length: 13 amino acids. The V gene's germline CDR1 is MNHNS and CDR2 SASEGT. The V and J ends lost 6 bases and 2 bases respectively, with 10 bases between them.

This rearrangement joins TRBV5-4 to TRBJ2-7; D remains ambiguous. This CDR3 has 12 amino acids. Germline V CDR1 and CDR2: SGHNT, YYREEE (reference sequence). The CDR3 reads CASILWPYEQYV. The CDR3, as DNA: TGTGCCAGCATCTTGTGGCCCTACGAGCAGTACGTC.

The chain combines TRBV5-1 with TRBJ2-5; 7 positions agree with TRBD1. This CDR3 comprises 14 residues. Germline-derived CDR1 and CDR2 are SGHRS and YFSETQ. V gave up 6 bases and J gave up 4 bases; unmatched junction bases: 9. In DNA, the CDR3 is TGCGCCAGCACCCTTGACAGGGCGGTAGAGACCCAGTACTTC. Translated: CASTLDRAVETQYF.

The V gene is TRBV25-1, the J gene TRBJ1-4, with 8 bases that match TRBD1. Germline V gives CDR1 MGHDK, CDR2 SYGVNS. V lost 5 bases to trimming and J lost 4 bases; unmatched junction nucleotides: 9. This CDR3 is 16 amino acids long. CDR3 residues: CASSTRDRLLNEKLFF. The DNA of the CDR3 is TGTGCCAGCAGTACCCGGGACAGGCTACTTAATGAAAAACTGTTTTTT.

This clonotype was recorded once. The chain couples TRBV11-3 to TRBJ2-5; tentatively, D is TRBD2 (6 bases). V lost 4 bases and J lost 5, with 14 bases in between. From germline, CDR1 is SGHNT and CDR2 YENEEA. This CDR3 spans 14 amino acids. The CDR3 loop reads CASSSSGWSETQYF. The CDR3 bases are TGTGCCAGCAGCTCCAGCGGGTGGTCGGAGACCCAGTACTTC.